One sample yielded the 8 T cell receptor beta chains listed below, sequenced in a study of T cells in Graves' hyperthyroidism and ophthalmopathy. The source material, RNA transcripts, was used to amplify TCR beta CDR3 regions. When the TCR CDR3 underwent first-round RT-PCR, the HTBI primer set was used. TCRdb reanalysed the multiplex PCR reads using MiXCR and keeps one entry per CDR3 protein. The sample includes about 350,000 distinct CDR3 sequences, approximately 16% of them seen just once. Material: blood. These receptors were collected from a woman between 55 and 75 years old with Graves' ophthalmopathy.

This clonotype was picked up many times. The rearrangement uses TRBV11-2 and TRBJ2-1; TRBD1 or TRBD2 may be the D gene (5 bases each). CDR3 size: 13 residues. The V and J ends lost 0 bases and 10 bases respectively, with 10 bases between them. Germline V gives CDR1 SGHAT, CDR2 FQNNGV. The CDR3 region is CASSLDRGGEQFF. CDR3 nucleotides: TGTGCCAGCAGCTTAGATCGGGGCGGCGAGCAGTTCTTC.

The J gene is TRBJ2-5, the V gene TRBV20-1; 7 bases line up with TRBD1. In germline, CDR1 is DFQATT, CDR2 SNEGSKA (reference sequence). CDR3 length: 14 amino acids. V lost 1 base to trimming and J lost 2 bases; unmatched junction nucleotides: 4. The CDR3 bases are TGCAGTGCTAGAGGGGGACAGACACAAGAGACCCAGTACTTC. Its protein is CSARGGQTQETQYF.

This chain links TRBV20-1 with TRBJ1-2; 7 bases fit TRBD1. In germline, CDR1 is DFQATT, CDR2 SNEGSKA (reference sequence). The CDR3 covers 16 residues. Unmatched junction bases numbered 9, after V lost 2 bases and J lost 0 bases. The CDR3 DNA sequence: TGCAGTGCTAGACCCGGACAGGTCCTAGCTAACTATGGCTACACCTTC. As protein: CSARPGQVLANYGYTF.

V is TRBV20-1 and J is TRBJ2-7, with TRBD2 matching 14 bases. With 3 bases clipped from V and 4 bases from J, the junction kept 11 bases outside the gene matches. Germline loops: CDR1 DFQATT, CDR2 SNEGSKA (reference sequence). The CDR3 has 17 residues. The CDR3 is CSASPVGTSGRMYEQYF. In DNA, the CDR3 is TGCAGTGCTAGCCCCGTCGGGACTAGCGGGAGAATGTACGAGCAGTACTTC.

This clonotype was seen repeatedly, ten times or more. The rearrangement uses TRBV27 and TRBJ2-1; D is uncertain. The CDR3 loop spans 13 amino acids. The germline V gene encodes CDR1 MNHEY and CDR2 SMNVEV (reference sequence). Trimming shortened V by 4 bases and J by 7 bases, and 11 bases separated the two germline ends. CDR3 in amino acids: CASSYSRANEQFF. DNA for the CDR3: TGTGCCAGCAGTTACTCACGAGCAAATGAGCAGTTCTTC.

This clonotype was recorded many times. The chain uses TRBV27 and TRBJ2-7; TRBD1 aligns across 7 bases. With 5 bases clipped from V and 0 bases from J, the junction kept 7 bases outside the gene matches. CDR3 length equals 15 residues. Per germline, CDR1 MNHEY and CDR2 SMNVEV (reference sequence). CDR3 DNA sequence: TGTGCCAGCAGTGCCCACCGGGACAGCTCCTACGAGCAGTACTTC. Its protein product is CASSAHRDSSYEQYF.

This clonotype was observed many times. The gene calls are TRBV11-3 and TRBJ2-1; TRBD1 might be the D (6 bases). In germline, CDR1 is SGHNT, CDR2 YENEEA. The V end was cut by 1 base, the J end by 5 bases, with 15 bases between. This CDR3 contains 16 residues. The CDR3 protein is CASSLGGLGGDNEQFF. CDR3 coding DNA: TGTGCCAGCAGCTTAGGGGGGCTAGGGGGTGACAATGAGCAGTTCTTC.

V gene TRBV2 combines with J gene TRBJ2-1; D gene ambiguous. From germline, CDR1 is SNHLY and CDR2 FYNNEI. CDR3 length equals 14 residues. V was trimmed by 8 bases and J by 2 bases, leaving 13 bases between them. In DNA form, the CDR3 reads TGTGCCAGCGGTGCCGAGCGAACCTACAATGAGCAGTTCTTC. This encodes CASGAERTYNEQFF.